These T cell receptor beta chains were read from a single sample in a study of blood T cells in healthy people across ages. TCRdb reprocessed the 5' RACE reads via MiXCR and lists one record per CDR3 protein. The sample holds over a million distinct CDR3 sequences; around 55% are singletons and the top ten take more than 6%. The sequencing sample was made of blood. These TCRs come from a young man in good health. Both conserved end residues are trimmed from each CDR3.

CDR3 protein: ASRLTVNSPLH; V gene: TRBV12-3/TRBV12-4; J gene: TRBJ1-6
CDR3 protein: ASSQERRVNEQF; V gene: TRBV4-1; J gene: TRBJ2-1
CDR3 protein: ASRRDRQETQY; V gene: TRBV3-1; J gene: TRBJ2-5
CDR3 protein: SASPGGTEAF; V gene: TRBV20-1; J gene: TRBJ1-1
CDR3 protein: ASSWPGQDAYEQY; V gene: TRBV6-2/TRBV6-3; J gene: TRBJ2-7
CDR3 protein: ATSRDNKANYGYT; V gene: TRBV15; J gene: TRBJ1-2
CDR3 protein: ASIPDRGTYNEQF; V gene: TRBV2; J gene: TRBJ2-1
CDR3 protein: ASSLAINTEAF; V gene: TRBV27; J gene: TRBJ1-1
CDR3 protein: ASSYAKSYEQY; V gene: TRBV6-5; J gene: TRBJ2-7
CDR3 protein: ANSQDAGGAFGYT; V gene: TRBV14; J gene: TRBJ1-2
CDR3 protein: ASSRTGTNEQF; V gene: TRBV6-6; J gene: TRBJ2-1
CDR3 protein: SVPLAGGRADTQY; V gene: TRBV29-1; J gene: TRBJ2-3
CDR3 protein: ASSFKSGGMPCEQY; V gene: TRBV5-5; J gene: TRBJ2-7
CDR3 protein: ASSLSAGGIGNTEAF; V gene: TRBV27; J gene: TRBJ1-1